This T cell receptor beta chain stems from a study of blood T cells in healthy people across ages. Study-level results: The diversity estimates, figures obtained from one million T cells, were considered underestimates. As age increased, TCR beta diversity per million T cells fell in a roughly linear fashion.

With respect to this clonotype: What it binds is unknown.

A second PCR, run for about 7 to 11 cycles, used a sample-barcoded 5' primer plus a J-beta primer mix. TCRdb used MiXCR to reprocess the 5' RACE reads, holding one entry per CDR3 protein. The profile covers roughly 800,000 distinct CDR3 sequences, with roughly 64% appearing a single time and about 20% taken by the ten largest. Looked up from germline, CDR1 is MNHEY and CDR2 is SMNVEV (reference sequence). The CDR3 runs to 13 residues. V lost 5 bases and J lost 5, with 10 bases in between. Sequencing input: blood. The genes are TRBV27 and TRBJ1-5, with D possibly being TRBD1 (5 bases). The sequence was obtained from a man under 40 in good health. The CDR3 DNA follows: TGTGCCAGCAGTCTCAGGGAAGATCAGCCCCAGCATTTT. Translated: CASSLREDQPQHF.